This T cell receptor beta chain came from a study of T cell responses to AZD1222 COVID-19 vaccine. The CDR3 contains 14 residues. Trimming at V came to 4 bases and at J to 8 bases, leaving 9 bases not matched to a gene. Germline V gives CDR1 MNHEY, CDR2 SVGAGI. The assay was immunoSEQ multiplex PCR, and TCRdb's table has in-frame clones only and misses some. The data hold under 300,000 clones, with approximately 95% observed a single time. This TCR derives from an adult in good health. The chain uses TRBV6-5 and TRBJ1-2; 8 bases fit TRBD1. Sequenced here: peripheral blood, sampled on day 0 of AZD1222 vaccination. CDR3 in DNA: TGTGCCAGCAGTTCCCCCCCAGGGGGCTTAGGCTACACCTTC. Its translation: CASSSPPGGLGYTF.